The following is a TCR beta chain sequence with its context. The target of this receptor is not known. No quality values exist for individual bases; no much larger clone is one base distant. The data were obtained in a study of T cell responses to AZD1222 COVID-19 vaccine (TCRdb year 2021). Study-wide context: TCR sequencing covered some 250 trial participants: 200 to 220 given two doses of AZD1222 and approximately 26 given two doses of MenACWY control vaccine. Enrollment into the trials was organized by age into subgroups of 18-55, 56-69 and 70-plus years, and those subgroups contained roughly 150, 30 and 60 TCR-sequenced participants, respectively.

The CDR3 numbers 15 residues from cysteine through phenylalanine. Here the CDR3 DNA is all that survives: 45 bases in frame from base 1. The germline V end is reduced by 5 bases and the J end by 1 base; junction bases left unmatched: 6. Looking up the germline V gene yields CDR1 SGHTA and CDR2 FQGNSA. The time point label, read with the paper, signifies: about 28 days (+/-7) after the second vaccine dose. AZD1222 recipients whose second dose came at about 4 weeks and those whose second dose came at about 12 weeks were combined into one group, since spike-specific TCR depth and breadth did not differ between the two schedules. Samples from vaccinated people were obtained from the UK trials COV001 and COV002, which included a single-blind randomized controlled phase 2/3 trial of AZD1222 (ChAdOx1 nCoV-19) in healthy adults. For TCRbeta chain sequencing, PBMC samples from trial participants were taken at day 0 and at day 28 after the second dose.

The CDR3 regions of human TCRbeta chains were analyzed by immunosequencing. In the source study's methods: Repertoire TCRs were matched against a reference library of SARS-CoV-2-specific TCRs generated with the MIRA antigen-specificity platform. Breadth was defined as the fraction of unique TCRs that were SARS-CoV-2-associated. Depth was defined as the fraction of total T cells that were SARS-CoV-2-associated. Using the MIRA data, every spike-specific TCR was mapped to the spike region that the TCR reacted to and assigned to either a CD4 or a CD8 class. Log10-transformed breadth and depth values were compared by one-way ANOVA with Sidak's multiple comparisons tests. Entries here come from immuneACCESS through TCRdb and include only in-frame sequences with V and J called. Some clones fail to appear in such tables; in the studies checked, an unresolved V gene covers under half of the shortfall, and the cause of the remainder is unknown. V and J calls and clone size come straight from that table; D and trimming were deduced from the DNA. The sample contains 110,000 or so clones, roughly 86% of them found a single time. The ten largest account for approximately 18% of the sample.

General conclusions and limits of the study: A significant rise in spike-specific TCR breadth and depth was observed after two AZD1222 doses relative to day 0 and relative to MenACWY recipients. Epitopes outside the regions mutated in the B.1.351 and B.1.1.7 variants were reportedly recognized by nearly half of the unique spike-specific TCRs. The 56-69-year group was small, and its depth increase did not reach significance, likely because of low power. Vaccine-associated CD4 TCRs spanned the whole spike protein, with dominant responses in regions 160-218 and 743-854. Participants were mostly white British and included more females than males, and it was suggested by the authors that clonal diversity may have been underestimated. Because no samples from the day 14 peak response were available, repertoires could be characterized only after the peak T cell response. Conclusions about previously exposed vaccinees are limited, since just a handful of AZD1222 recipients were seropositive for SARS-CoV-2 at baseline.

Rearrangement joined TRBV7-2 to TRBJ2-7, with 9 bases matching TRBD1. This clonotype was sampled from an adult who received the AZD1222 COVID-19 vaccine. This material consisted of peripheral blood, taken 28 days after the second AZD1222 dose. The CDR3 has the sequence CASSETGGRSYEQYF. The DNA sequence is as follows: TGTGCCAGCAGCGAGACAGGGGGTCGGTCCTACGAGCAGTACTTC.